This entry lists 24 T cell receptor beta chains sequenced from one sample in a study of patients and donors after allogeneic stem cell transplantation. TCRdb itself ran the RT-PCR reads through MiXCR, one entry per CDR3 protein. The top ten hold roughly 34% of the sample, which has approximately 60,000 distinct CDR3 sequences, 13% seen once. Sequenced sample: blood, either unsorted or a sorted T cell fraction (not recorded which). Receptors originate from a human donor who was either an allogeneic HSCT recipient or a stem cell or donor lymphocyte infusion donor (not recorded which). It is not recorded whose cells these are; they may come from a transplant donor.

V and J are TRBV5-1 and TRBJ2-7; 9 positions agree with TRBD2. This CDR3 region has 15 residues. Per the germline V gene, CDR1 is SGHRS and CDR2 is YFSETQ. V trimming: 4 bases; J trimming: 4 bases; junction bases outside the gene matches: 9. The CDR3 DNA is TGCGCCAGCAGCGGGATAGCGGGAGCAGGTTACGAGCAGTACTTC. It yields the protein CASSGIAGAGYEQYF.

The table lists this clonotype with many counts. The chain has TRBV20-1 and TRBJ2-5; D is ambiguous. Germline V gene lookup returns CDR1 DFQATT and CDR2 SNEGSKA (reference sequence). Deletions cut 1 base from V and 4 bases from J, with 16 bases between. This CDR3 is 15 amino acids long. The CDR3 reads CSARVPGLSRETQYF. In nucleotides, the CDR3 is TGCAGTGCTAGAGTTCCGGGCCTCAGCAGAGAGACCCAGTACTTC.

In its sample, this clonotype was seen a few times. The chain carries TRBV12-5 and TRBJ2-1; TRBD2 aligns across 7 bases. This CDR3 is built from 21 residues. From germline, CDR1 is LGHNT and CDR2 FRNRAP. The trim removed 0 bases at V and 8 bases at J, leaving 25 bases unmatched. Written as DNA, the CDR3 is TGTGCTAGTGGTTTGGTAATTTGGGGCGGGGGTAGCCCCCATCCCTCGGATGAGCAGTTCTTC. It translates to CASGLVIWGGGSPHPSDEQFF.

The rearrangement links TRBV11-2 to TRBJ2-4; TRBD1 aligns across 7 bases. With V trimmed by 4 bases and J by 9 bases, 12 bases remained unmatched. From germline, CDR1 is SGHAT and CDR2 FQNNGV. CDR3 length equals 15 residues. CDR3 DNA sequence: TGTGCCAGCAGCTCGAGGGGGACAGTCTCACCCATTCAGTACTTC. The encoded protein is CASSSRGTVSPIQYF.

The chain joins TRBV7-3 to TRBJ2-1; D gene ambiguous. Trimming took 3 bases from V and 2 from J, leaving 5 bases between them. This CDR3 region has 13 residues. The V gene's germline CDR1 is SGHTA and CDR2 FQGTGA. The CDR3 protein is CASSFPPYNEQFF. Here the CDR3 DNA reads TGTGCCAGCAGCTTCCCACCCTACAATGAGCAGTTCTTC.

In its sample, this clonotype was seen a few times. This chain links TRBV20-1 with TRBJ2-7; D uncertain. V shed 3 bases and J shed 0 bases, with 12 bases lying between them. CDR1 is DFQATT and CDR2 is SNEGSKA in the germline V gene (reference sequence). The CDR3 has 14 residues. The CDR3 nucleotides read TGCAGTGCTAGGGATCAATTGAACTCCTACGAGCAGTACTTC. It encodes CSARDQLNSYEQYF.

This chain uses TRBV12-3 or TRBV12-4 with TRBJ1-3; D perhaps matches TRBD1 (5 bases). Between the trimmed V and J ends, which lost 3 bases and 0 bases, there was a span of 21 bases. The CDR3 consists of 19 residues. The DNA of the CDR3 is TGTGCCAGCAGTTTTTTTCCGGGACTCCCCTCGAGCTCTGGAAACACCATATATTTT. This translates into CASSFFPGLPSSSGNTIYF.

This clonotype was detected only a few times. V and J are TRBV7-2 and TRBJ1-4; D gene uncertain. In germline, CDR1 is SGHTA, CDR2 FQGNSA. V was pared by 2 bases and J by 0 bases, with 10 bases between. The CDR3 spans 16 residues. CDR3 DNA: TGTGCCAGCAGCTTATCCCGGAGGGCAACTAATGAAAAACTGTTTTTT. Its protein is CASSLSRRATNEKLFF.

The rearrangement joins TRBV5-1 to TRBJ2-7; TRBD2 matches 8 bases. From germline, CDR1 is SGHRS and CDR2 YFSETQ. This CDR3 spans 15 amino acids. With 0 bases clipped from V and 6 bases from J, the junction kept 8 bases outside the gene matches. This CDR3 reads CASSLAAGAGLEQYF. CDR3 DNA sequence: TGCGCCAGCAGCTTGGCAGCGGGAGCGGGACTCGAGCAGTACTTC.

This clonotype was detected many times. The chain carries TRBV5-4 and TRBJ1-2, with TRBD1 matching 7 bases. Losses at the gene ends were 3 bases for V and 7 bases for J; bases not matched to a gene: 9. Germline V lookup: CDR1 SGHNT, CDR2 YYREEE (reference sequence). There are 14 residues in the CDR3. The CDR3 DNA reads as TGTGCCAGCAGCTCCCGGGACAGAGGGCCTGGCTACACCTTC. Translated, it gives CASSSRDRGPGYTF.

This clonotype occurred many times. This chain uses TRBV12-3 or TRBV12-4 with TRBJ1-2, with no clear D. The CDR3 is 14 residues long. V was cut by 6 bases and J by 5 bases, with 16 bases left in between. The CDR3 here is CASSDPSRVYGYTF. The CDR3 nucleotides are TGTGCCAGCAGCGACCCTTCCCGGGTTTATGGCTACACCTTC.

This clonotype was counted between two and nine times. This chain uses TRBV12-3 or TRBV12-4 with TRBJ1-1; no reliable D call. Trimming took 6 bases from V and 3 from J, leaving 14 bases between them. The CDR3 is 14 residues long. CDR3: CASSPSGRYTEAFF. The CDR3 region has the DNA TGTGCCAGCAGCCCCTCTGGCAGGTACACTGAAGCTTTCTTT.

This clonotype occurred a few times. The CDR3 nucleotides are TGCGCCAGCACCTCTGGGGGCTCCAATGAGCAGTTCTTC. It specifies CASTSGGSNEQFF. The rearrangement joins TRBV5-1 to TRBJ2-1, with TRBD1 as a possible D gene (6 bases). Germline CDR1 is SGHRS and CDR2 is YFSETQ. The CDR3 has 13 amino acids. Trimming took off 6 bases at V and 6 bases at J, with 13 bases between the two ends.

This clonotype was recorded a few times. The CDR3 protein is CASSWGSFLNEKLFF. CDR3 nucleotide sequence: TGTGCCAGCAGCTGGGGGTCTTTTCTTAATGAAAAACTGTTTTTT. J is TRBJ1-4 and V is TRBV7-2; maybe TRBD1 (5 bases). Trimming left V 4 bases short and J 4 bases short, with 13 bases between. This CDR3 is 15 amino acids long. CDR1 and CDR2 (germline): SGHTA, FQGNSA.

This clonotype was seen ten or more times. The chain has TRBV4-2 and TRBJ2-5, with 7 bases matching TRBD2. J gave up 5 bases and V 0 bases, and 12 bases lay outside the gene matches. The CDR3 length is 17 residues. The germline V gene has CDR1 LGHNA and CDR2 YNFKEQ. The CDR3 region is CASSQDREDSGRETQYF. The CDR3 coding sequence is TGTGCCAGCAGCCAAGATCGGGAGGATTCAGGACGGGAGACCCAGTACTTC.

As regards this clonotype: One end of the junction does not line up with germline, which may come from a read error. The chain couples TRBV29-1 to TRBJ1-5; maybe TRBD1 (5 bases). This CDR3 region has 15 residues. Looked up from germline, CDR1 is SQVTM and CDR2 is ANQGSEA. The CDR3 reads CSVEYEGDAGQPQHF. Here the CDR3 DNA reads TGCAGTGTTGAATACGAAGGGGACGCGGGTCAGCCCCAGCATTTT.

This clonotype has at least ten counts. The CDR3 coding sequence is TGTGCCAGCAGCCAAGCCCCAGCGGGAGTGGGAAATGCCAAAAACATTCAGTACTTC. Residues: CASSQAPAGVGNAKNIQYF. The V call is TRBV4-2, the J call TRBJ2-4, with 8 bases matching TRBD2. Per germline, CDR1 LGHNA and CDR2 YNFKEQ. The ends lost 1 base at V and 1 base at J; junction bases unmatched: 12. CDR3 size: 19 residues.

There are many counts of this clonotype. The chain combines TRBV10-3 with TRBJ1-1; a weak D match, TRBD1 (6 bases). Germline values: CDR1 ENHRY, CDR2 SYGVKD. The V gene lost 4 bases and the J gene lost 11 bases, with 14 bases spanning the gap. CDR3 length equals 12 residues. The DNA for the CDR3 is TGTGCCATCAGTGCCACAGGGTTAGAGGCTTTCTTT. It is translated as CAISATGLEAFF.

There are many counts of this clonotype. The chain uses TRBV7-9 and TRBJ1-6; D gene unclear. Germline CDR1 and CDR2: SEHNR and FQNEAQ (reference sequence). V lost 3 bases, J lost 0 bases, and 12 bases lay in between. CDR3 length equals 17 residues. The CDR3 here is CASSFEGSHSYNSPLHF. The DNA for the CDR3 is TGTGCCAGCAGCTTCGAAGGTTCCCACTCCTATAATTCACCCCTCCACTTT.

Many counts were recorded for this clonotype. The rearrangement links TRBV19 to TRBJ1-2; no clear D. CDR1 is LNHDA, CDR2 SQIVND, per germline (reference sequence). CDR3 size: 11 residues. Between the trimmed V and J ends, which lost 4 bases and 7 bases, there was a span of 7 bases. The CDR3 loop is CASSTPPGYTF. CDR3 sequence (DNA): TGTGCCAGTAGTACCCCCCCTGGCTACACCTTC.

This clonotype occurred a few times. The V gene is TRBV12-3 or TRBV12-4, the J gene TRBJ1-1, with D uncertain. The CDR3 is made up of 17 amino acids. Deletions cut 4 bases from V and 1 base from J, with 19 bases between. The DNA of the CDR3 is TGTGCCAGCAGTTCCCCCCGCGGTGTTTCTACGAACACTGAAGCTTTCTTT. Protein: CASSSPRGVSTNTEAFF.

This sequence joins TRBV27 and TRBJ1-2, with TRBD1 matching 7 bases. CDR1 MNHEY and CDR2 SMNVEV come from the germline V gene (reference sequence). The CDR3 runs 14 residues. V dropped 6 bases and J dropped 8; count of bases not matched to a gene: 12. CDR3 coding DNA: TGTGCCAGCAGAGCTTCGACAGGGTTGGGCGGCTACACCTTC. Protein sequence: CASRASTGLGGYTF.

The chain employs TRBV27 and TRBJ2-1, with D possibly being TRBD1 or TRBD2 (5 bases each). Trimming took 4 bases from V and 0 from J, leaving 13 bases between them. The CDR3 runs to 16 residues. The germline V gene encodes CDR1 MNHEY and CDR2 SMNVEV (reference sequence). The CDR3 loop is CASSWVGEYSYNEQFF. CDR3 coding DNA: TGTGCCAGCAGTTGGGTGGGGGAATACTCCTACAATGAGCAGTTCTTC.

This clonotype was picked up a small number of times. This chain joins TRBV10-3 and TRBJ2-7; D unresolved. V lost 0 bases and J 1 base, leaving 10 bases between the germline ends. This CDR3 spans 15 amino acids. From germline, CDR1 is ENHRY and CDR2 SYGVKD. The CDR3 bases are TGTGCCATCAGTGAGTCGACTCTCAGGTCCTACGAGCAGTACTTC. It encodes CAISESTLRSYEQYF.